A single sample is the source of the 11 T cell receptor beta chains below, sequenced in a study of human T cells and chemical hapten exposure. TCRdb re-derived calls from the RACE reads in MiXCR, one entry per CDR3 protein. The table shows nearly 350,000 distinct CDR3 sequences, with around 6.9% occurring only once. Indicated time point: patch test 1, 2 weeks after DPC sensitization. Treatment meaning: therapeutic diphenylcyclopropenone sensitization with weekly scalp DPC. The material was whole blood, obtained in connection with sensitization to the hapten diphenylcyclopropenone (DPC). Receptors were obtained from a woman under 30 with alopecia areata. Some clones in this sample may be carry-over from other donors' samples.

The chain uses TRBV5-1 and TRBJ1-2; the match to TRBD1 covers 9 bases. With V trimmed by 0 bases and J by 6 bases, 6 bases remained unmatched. The germline gives CDR1 SGHRS, CDR2 YFSETQ. The CDR3 length is 15 residues. The CDR3 protein is CASSLGLRDRDGYTF. The CDR3 DNA reads as TGCGCCAGCAGCTTGGGACTCCGGGACAGGGATGGCTACACCTTC.

This clonotype was observed a few times. The chain carries TRBV6-1 and TRBJ1-1; D is unclear. The CDR3 is made up of 13 amino acids. Trimming cost V 6 bases and J 1 base, with 9 bases left between them. The germline V gene encodes CDR1 MNHNS and CDR2 SASEGT. The CDR3, as DNA: TGTGCCAGCAGGGAAACAAGGAACACTGAAGCTTTCTTT. This gives the protein CASRETRNTEAFF.

The V call is TRBV15, the J call TRBJ1-6; D unresolved. This CDR3 spans 13 amino acids. The V gene lost 1 base and the J gene lost 7 bases, with 5 bases spanning the gap. Germline CDR1 reads LNHNV; CDR2 reads YYDKDF (reference sequence). The CDR3 is CATSRVTNSPLHF. In DNA form, the CDR3 reads TGTGCCACCAGCAGAGTGACCAATTCACCCCTCCACTTT.

This chain connects TRBV5-1 to TRBJ1-1; D may be TRBD1 (5 bases). Germline V gives CDR1 SGHRS, CDR2 YFSETQ. The V gene lost 0 bases and the J gene lost 6 bases, with 12 bases spanning the gap. This CDR3 is 14 amino acids long. The CDR3 is CASSLEGTDSEAFF. The DNA of the CDR3 is TGCGCCAGCAGCTTGGAAGGGACCGACTCTGAAGCTTTCTTT. The full variable domain, with the rest looked up from reference TRBV5-1 and TRBJ1-1, is KAGVTQTPRYLIKTRGQQVTLSCSPISGHRSVSWYQQTPGQGLQFLFEYFSETQRNKGNFPGRFSGRQFSNSRSEMNVSTLELGDSALYLCASSLEGTDSEAFFGQGTRLTVV.

At least ten counts were recorded for this clonotype. The gene calls are TRBV28 and TRBJ2-6, with D perhaps TRBD2 (5 bases). Trimming took 8 bases from V and 4 from J, leaving 9 bases between them. CDR1 and CDR2 (germline): MDHEN, SYDVKM. This CDR3 has 13 amino acids. CDR3 protein: CASVRAGANVLTF. In nucleotides, the CDR3 is TGTGCCAGCGTGAGGGCGGGGGCCAACGTCCTGACTTTC.

V gene TRBV3-1 combines with J gene TRBJ1-2; TRBD1 matches 9 bases. The CDR3 totals 16 residues. CDR1 is LGHDT, CDR2 YNNKEL, per germline (reference sequence). The ends lost 0 bases at V and 3 bases at J; junction bases unmatched: 5. CDR3 residues: CASSQEGTGSYYGYTF. DNA of the CDR3: TGTGCCAGCAGCCAAGAAGGGACAGGGTCTTACTATGGCTACACCTTC. The full variable domain, its missing parts supplied by reference TRBV3-1 and TRBJ1-2, is DTAVSQTPKYLVTQMGNDKSIKCEQNLGHDTMYWYKQDSKKFLKIMFSYNNKELIINETVPNRFSPKSPDKAHLNLHINSLELGDSAVYFCASSQEGTGSYYGYTFGSGTRLTVV.

The chain has TRBV6-6 and TRBJ1-2; D ambiguous. The V end was cut by 5 bases, the J end by 0 bases, with 13 bases between. CDR3 length: 15 amino acids. From germline, CDR1 is MNHNY and CDR2 SVGAGI (reference sequence). CDR3 loop: CASSPTEGANYGYTF. CDR3 coding DNA: TGTGCCAGCAGTCCCACAGAAGGAGCTAACTATGGCTACACCTTC.

The chain is built from TRBV2 and TRBJ1-1; no reliable D call. V lost 1 base, J lost 4 bases, and 10 bases lay in between. The CDR3 is made up of 14 amino acids. In germline, CDR1 is SNHLY, CDR2 FYNNEI. The CDR3 sequence is CASSEGLWGTEAFF. CDR3 sequence (DNA): TGTGCCAGCAGTGAAGGGCTCTGGGGCACTGAAGCTTTCTTT.

This clonotype showed up just a few times. The chain recombines TRBV15 with TRBJ2-1; 10 bases match TRBD2. V gave up 3 bases and J gave up 6 bases; unmatched junction bases: 8. Germline V gene sequence: CDR1 LNHNV, CDR2 YYDKDF (reference sequence). This CDR3 has 16 amino acids. The CDR3 reads CATSRDSSGGGNEQFF. CDR3 bases: TGTGCCACCAGCAGGGATTCTAGCGGGGGAGGCAATGAGCAGTTCTTC.

The rearrangement links TRBV6-2 or TRBV6-3 to TRBJ2-2; D gene unclear. The germline V gene encodes CDR1 MNHEY and CDR2 SVGEGT. V gave up 0 bases and J gave up 5 bases, with 10 bases separating them. This CDR3 has 15 amino acids. The CDR3 DNA follows: TGTGCCAGCAGTTACTCGATTCACGGTACCGGGGAGCTGTTTTTT. Translating it yields CASSYSIHGTGELFF.

The rearrangement links TRBV29-1 to TRBJ2-5; 11 bases are a match to TRBD1. Germline V gives CDR1 SQVTM, CDR2 ANQGSEA. V gave up 7 bases and J gave up 4 bases; unmatched junction bases: 2. There are 12 residues in the CDR3. CDR3 sequence (DNA): TGCAGCGCCGGGACAGGGGGAGAGACCCAGTACTTC. Encoded protein: CSAGTGGETQYF.